Sequencing of this TCR beta chain was carried out in a study of cytomegalovirus exposure and HLA in healthy donors. PCR amplification relied on 60 Vbeta primers (plus 13 Jbeta primers). Sequenced by immunoSEQ multiplex PCR; TCRdb stores in-frame clones only, minus some. The sample contains around 300,000 clones, about 75% of which appear only once. Points from the study as a whole: Generally TCR sequences proved uncommon, though certain public TCRs appeared in numerous donors.

At collection, donors were nominally healthy, but unrecorded immune exposures were probable. A word on this clone: Its antigen is not identified.

The germline gives CDR1 SGHRS, CDR2 YFSETQ. The length of the CDR3 is 15 residues. Trimming at V came to 0 bases and at J to 7 bases, leaving 7 bases not matched to a gene. Material: PBMCs. The clonotype was recovered from a female donor in good health and CMV-seronegative. V is TRBV5-1 and J is TRBJ1-2, with TRBD1 matching 9 bases. CDR3 loop: CASSLVGQGLTGYTF. DNA for the CDR3: TGCGCCAGCAGCTTGGTCGGACAGGGGTTAACTGGCTACACCTTC.